The sequence of this T cell receptor (beta chain) was determined in a study of post-analysis software for immune sequencing data (dated by TCRdb to the mid-2010s). About the full investigation: Recorded disease courses included relapsing-remitting, secondary progressive and progressive-relapsing multiple sclerosis, with some patients lacking subtype annotation. The patient repertoires were compared against approximately eleven previously published healthy control repertoires obtained from donors aged roughly 6 to 26 years. A subset of samples was prepared in parallel using single-end sample barcoding, then pooled and co-amplified after Illumina adapter ligation. On the study overall, not on this receptor specifically: Compared with controls, multiple sclerosis patients had significantly lower normalized Chao1 diversity, a finding suggesting substantial peripheral T-cell clonal expansion. The multiple sclerosis patient group was slightly younger than the control group. Patients showed significantly higher frequencies than controls for about 5 TRBV segments, among them TRBV5-6, TRBV5-1 and TRBV20-1. Strong co-clustering of samples prepared in the same batch was shown by direct clustering with F measure, prompting a batch-effect correction.

To demonstrate the VDJtools post-analysis software, TCR beta repertoires were profiled from the peripheral blood of about 14 young patients with multiple sclerosis. The multiple sclerosis patients were children and adolescents between roughly 6 and 16 years of age. The junction carries 21 bases between V and J, which are trimmed by 5 bases and 5 bases respectively. Spanning cysteine to phenylalanine, the CDR3 consists of 16 amino acids. Only the CDR3 DNA is retained, 48 bases long and in frame from the first base. In the germline V gene, CDR1 corresponds to SGHTA and CDR2 to FQGNSA. A word on this clonotype: Its recognized antigen is unknown. No quality values exist for individual bases; no much larger clone is one base distant.

Libraries came from PCR. Sequencing was carried out with an Illumina HiSeq 2500. To reduce PCR and sequencing biases, unique molecular identifiers were built into the TCR beta cDNA libraries. Per 1 to 10 million input T cells, 500,000 or so cDNA molecules were obtained, such that each molecule approximated one T cell. The same protocol used for the earlier healthy control dataset was applied to prepare and sequence the patient libraries. Within a given batch, samples were prepared together, multiplexed and sequenced on the same HiSeq lane. For the original study's pipeline: MIGEC handled the raw barcoded reads, throwing out single-read molecular identifier groups before consensus assembly and CDR3 extraction. Clonotype tables were post-analysed with VDJtools, normalizing diversity by down-sampling all datasets to the smallest sample size. In repertoire overlap clustering, CDR3 amino acid sequences, but not nucleotide sequences, were matched to correct batch-related cross-sample contamination. Starting from the raw public reads, TCRdb applied fastp trimming at Q25, assembled clones with MiXCR and retained in-frame beta chains. Each CDR3 protein appears once, grouped with its most common genes and DNA. V and J calls and clone size were set by TCRdb, not the authors. The sample table records hundreds of thousands of distinct CDR3 sequences; under 70% of these occur just once. 4.6% of the sample comes from the top ten.

This receptor chain uses TRBV7-2 and TRBJ1-2; TRBD1 is a possible D gene, resting on 6 matching bases. Source material: blood. The TCR was taken from a girl under 18 with multiple sclerosis. CDR3 reads: CASSRNLQGQFYGYTF. In nucleotide form, the sequence is TGTGCCAGCAGCCGAAACCTACAGGGACAATTTTATGGCTACACCTTC.